One sample yielded the 5 T cell receptor beta chains listed below, sequenced in a study of T cells in Graves' hyperthyroidism and ophthalmopathy. The investigators amplified TCR beta CDR3 regions from RNA transcripts. A set of HTBI primers served as the primers for a first-round RT-PCR of the TCR CDR3. MiXCR was run by TCRdb on the multiplex PCR reads, yielding one entry per CDR3 protein. Of approximately 410,000 distinct CDR3 sequences listed, roughly 13% are singletons. Sequencing was done on a sample of blood. These receptors were obtained from a young woman with Graves' hyperthyroidism.

This rearrangement joins TRBV7-6 to TRBJ2-2, with D possibly being TRBD1 or TRBD2 (5 bases each). Trimming removed 2 bases from V and 6 bases from J, with 10 bases in between. CDR1 is SGHVS and CDR2 is FNYEAQ in the germline V gene. The CDR3 sequence is 14 residues long. The CDR3 reads CASSLPRDAGELFF. CDR3 in DNA: TGTGCCAGCAGCTTACCCAGGGACGCCGGGGAGCTGTTTTTT.

J is TRBJ2-7 and V is TRBV6-2 or TRBV6-3; D is possibly TRBD1 (5 bases). Trimming removed 2 bases at V and 2 bases at J, with 16 bases between. The CDR3 is made up of 16 amino acids. Germline values: CDR1 MNHEY, CDR2 SVGEGT. The CDR3 loop reads CASSYGSRAVPYEQYF. DNA of the CDR3: TGTGCCAGCAGTTACGGTTCCAGGGCGGTCCCCTACGAGCAGTACTTC.

The chain has TRBV4-3 and TRBJ1-5, with a possible D match to TRBD1 (5 bases). The V end lost 1 base, the J end lost 0 bases, and 10 bases lay between the germline ends. The CDR3 runs to 16 residues. Germline V gene sequence: CDR1 LGHNA, CDR2 YSLEER. This CDR3 reads CASSQVAGSSNQPQHF. DNA for the CDR3: TGCGCCAGCAGCCAAGTTGCAGGGTCTAGCAATCAGCCCCAGCATTTT.

This clonotype was recorded many times. J is TRBJ2-7 and V is TRBV20-1; 8 nucleotides match TRBD2. The CDR3 spans 12 residues. From germline, CDR1 is DFQATT and CDR2 SNEGSKA (reference sequence). After removal of 2 bases from V and 6 bases from J, the junction contained 3 bases not matched to a gene. This CDR3 is CSARTLAGEQYF. CDR3 in DNA: TGCAGTGCTAGAACCCTAGCGGGCGAGCAGTACTTC.

The V gene is TRBV28, the J gene TRBJ1-5, with 8 bases identical to TRBD1. The ends lost 5 bases at V and 4 bases at J; junction bases unmatched: 10. The CDR3 loop spans 16 amino acids. Per germline, CDR1 MDHEN and CDR2 SYDVKM. CDR3 loop: CASSQATGVGNQPQHF. CDR3 sequence (DNA): TGTGCCAGCAGTCAAGCGACAGGGGTCGGTAATCAGCCCCAGCATTTT.